The 9 T cell receptor beta chains below all came from one sample that was sequenced in a study of cytomegalovirus exposure and HLA in healthy donors (dated by TCRdb to between 2016 and 2019). Libraries were prepared through the immunoSEQ multiplex PCR assay. For the multiplex PCR, a mixture combining 60 forward primers for TCR Vbeta segments and 13 reverse primers for TCR Jbeta segments was used. TCRdb's version of the immuneACCESS table is confined to in-frame rearrangements and falls short of the full clone set. An unresolved V gene accounts for under half of the shortfall where checked; the remainder is of unknown origin. This sample holds approximately 190,000 clones; less than 90% were observed only once. Clones ranked in the top ten supply about 0.25% of the sample. Sequenced material: PBMCs. Receptors originate from a boy aged 5-17 years in good health and CMV-seronegative.

The genes are TRBV12-5 and TRBJ1-5; 9 bases fit TRBD1. Trimming removed 0 bases from V and 2 bases from J; junction bases left unmatched: 5. The germline V gene has CDR1 LGHNT and CDR2 FRNRAP. The CDR3 sequence is 17 residues long. CDR3 residues: CASGLVMGQGGNQPQHF. DNA of the CDR3: TGTGCTAGTGGTTTGGTAATGGGACAGGGAGGCAATCAGCCCCAGCATTTT.

The rearrangement uses TRBV9 and TRBJ2-1, with TRBD2 identical over 7 bases. Germline V gene sequence: CDR1 SGDLS, CDR2 YYNGEE. CDR3 length: 14 residues. J lost 3 bases, V lost 6 bases, and 6 bases had no gene match. CDR3 region: CASNPSGDYNEQFF. CDR3 sequence (DNA): TGTGCCAGCAACCCCAGCGGGGACTACAATGAGCAGTTCTTC. The full variable domain, with the rest looked up from reference TRBV9 and TRBJ2-1, is DSGVTQTPKHLITATGQRVTLRCSPRSGDLSVYWYQQSLDQGLQFLIQYYNGEERAKGNILERFSAQQFPDLHSELNLSSLELGDSALYFCASNPSGDYNEQFFGPGTRLTVL.

V gene TRBV13 combines with J gene TRBJ2-7; the match to TRBD1 covers 8 bases. The ends lost 5 bases at V and 6 bases at J; junction bases unmatched: 9. The germline V gene encodes CDR1 PRHDT and CDR2 FYEKMQ (reference sequence). The CDR3 has 14 residues. The CDR3 DNA reads TGTGCCAGCAGCCCGACAGGGGTTCTGCGCGAGCAGTACTTC. Encoded protein: CASSPTGVLREQYF.

This sequence joins TRBV1 and TRBJ2-5; TRBD2 is the table's D call and was not checked against the DNA. TRBV1 is annotated as a pseudogene. This CDR3 contains 16 residues. The CDR3 is CTSSQILLAGVETQYF. The CDR3 DNA reads TGCACCAGCAGCCAGATTCTTTTAGCGGGAGTAGAGACCCAGTACTTC.

The chain is built from TRBV29-1 and TRBJ2-5; 10 bases agree with TRBD2. The CDR3 length is 16 residues. Per germline, CDR1 SQVTM and CDR2 ANQGSEA. V shed 4 bases and J 5 bases; nucleotides not matched to a gene: 13. The chain's CDR3 is CSVGASGRINGETQYF. The CDR3 bases are TGCAGCGTTGGGGCTAGCGGGAGAATCAATGGCGAGACCCAGTACTTC.

The chain joins TRBV6-1 to TRBJ2-7, with D uncertain. The CDR3 runs 16 residues. Per germline, CDR1 MNHNS and CDR2 SASEGT. Trimming shortened V by 4 bases and J by 0 bases, and 16 bases separated the two germline ends. Written as DNA, the CDR3 is TGTGCCAGCAGTGGTACACAGCCCCGTAGCTCCTACGAGCAGTACTTC. Amino acids: CASSGTQPRSSYEQYF.

The V and J genes are TRBV30 and TRBJ2-3, with TRBD1 as a possible D gene (5 bases). Germline V gives CDR1 GTSNPN, CDR2 SVGIG (reference sequence). There are 16 residues in the CDR3. Trimming removed 0 bases at V and 3 bases at J, with 16 bases between. CDR3: CAWSVRKGPPTDTQYF. Written as DNA, the CDR3 is TGTGCCTGGAGTGTACGGAAGGGGCCTCCAACAGATACGCAGTATTTT.

The chain combines TRBV29-1 with TRBJ2-3; no clear D gene. The ends were cut back, 0 bases at V and 7 bases at J, with 14 bases in the middle. The germline V gene encodes CDR1 SQVTM and CDR2 ANQGSEA. CDR3 length: 14 amino acids. The CDR3 spells CSVEDGHHLYTQYF. Written as DNA, the CDR3 is TGCAGCGTTGAAGATGGCCACCACCTGTATACGCAGTATTTT.

The rearrangement links TRBV20-1 to TRBJ2-7; D is perhaps TRBD2 (6 bases). The CDR3 covers 10 residues. Germline V gene lookup returns CDR1 DFQATT and CDR2 SNEGSKA (reference sequence). V gave up 6 bases and J gave up 4 bases, with 7 bases separating them. Here the CDR3 reads CSAGGYEQYF. In DNA form, the CDR3 reads TGCAGTGCCGGGGGATACGAGCAGTACTTC.